The 8 T cell receptor beta chains in this list originate from one sample, sequenced in a study of human T cells and chemical hapten exposure. Time point indicated: patch test 2, 6 weeks after DPC sensitization. Treatment described: therapeutic diphenylcyclopropenone sensitization with weekly scalp DPC. TCRdb used MiXCR to reprocess the RACE reads, holding one entry per CDR3 protein. The sample has over 130,000 distinct CDR3 sequences, about 11% seen once. This specimen was whole blood, taken in connection with sensitization to the hapten diphenylcyclopropenone (DPC). These receptors came from a woman aged 45-60 years with alopecia areata. Some clones in this sample may be carry-over from other donors' samples.

This clonotype was counted only a few times. This chain joins TRBV10-3 and TRBJ2-7; 7 nucleotides agree with TRBD1. The V segment lost 8 bases and the J segment 6 bases; nucleotides outside the gene matches: 4. This CDR3 is built from 11 residues. Germline assignment: CDR1 ENHRY and CDR2 SYGVKD. The CDR3 spells CAISKGAEQYF. CDR3 DNA sequence: TGTGCCATCTCGAAGGGGGCCGAGCAGTACTTC.

This sequence joins TRBV6-6 and TRBJ2-2; D is possibly TRBD1 (5 bases). V was trimmed by 0 bases and J by 6 bases, leaving 11 bases between them. Germline V CDR1 and CDR2: MNHNY, SVGAGI (reference sequence). This CDR3 contains 15 residues. The CDR3 sequence: CASSYSGRVAGELFF. For the CDR3, the DNA is TGTGCCAGCAGTTACTCGGGCAGGGTGGCCGGGGAGCTGTTTTTT.

This clonotype was recorded at least ten times. The V gene is TRBV5-1, the J gene TRBJ2-7; D remains ambiguous. CDR3 length equals 14 residues. Germline lookup yields CDR1 SGHRS and CDR2 YFSETQ. V gave up 0 bases and J gave up 0 bases, with 7 bases separating them. CDR3 loop: CASSLGLASYEQYF. CDR3 DNA sequence: TGCGCCAGCAGCTTGGGACTCGCCTCCTACGAGCAGTACTTC.

The chain employs TRBV28 and TRBJ2-7; TRBD1 might be the D (7 bases). This CDR3 is 15 amino acids long. Trimming took off 6 bases at V and 4 bases at J, with 19 bases between the two ends. The germline V gene encodes CDR1 MDHEN and CDR2 SYDVKM. The CDR3 sequence is CASSKGGGSLYEQYF. CDR3 sequence (DNA): TGTGCCAGCAGCAAAGGAGGGGGCTCCCTATACGAGCAGTACTTC.

This clonotype was picked up a small number of times. The chain joins TRBV20-1 to TRBJ2-7; D uncertain. Germline-derived CDR1 and CDR2 are DFQATT and SNEGSKA (reference sequence). This CDR3 is 14 amino acids long. Trimming shortened V by 5 bases and J by 1 base, and 15 bases separated the two germline ends. This CDR3 is CSAGARAKSYEQYF. CDR3 nucleotides: TGCAGTGCTGGAGCTAGAGCCAAGTCCTACGAGCAGTACTTC.

The chain joins TRBV7-6 to TRBJ2-1; 10 nucleotides agree with TRBD2. This CDR3 has 17 residues. Germline assignment: CDR1 SGHVS and CDR2 FNYEAQ. The V gene end was trimmed by 4 bases and the J gene end by 6 bases; junction bases not matched to a gene: 12. DNA of the CDR3: TGTGCCAGCAGCTCGCCTCCCGGGACTAGCGAGTCCAATGAGCAGTTCTTC. This gives the protein CASSSPPGTSESNEQFF. Full variable domain (outside the CDR3, taken from reference TRBV7-6 and TRBJ2-1): GAGVSQSPRYKVTKRGQDVALRCDPISGHVSLYWYRQALGQGPEFLTYFNYEAQQDKSGLPNDRFSAERPEGSISTLTIQRTEQRDSAMYRCASSSPPGTSESNEQFFGPGTRLTVL.

The V gene is TRBV18, the J gene TRBJ1-1; no reliable D call. Germline V gene sequence: CDR1 KGHSH, CDR2 LQKENI. The CDR3 covers 14 residues. V was clipped by 4 bases and J by 1 base, with 10 bases between them. DNA for the CDR3: TGTGCCAGCTCACAGGCACGGGGGAACACTGAAGCTTTCTTT. This encodes CASSQARGNTEAFF.

The table lists this clonotype with many counts. The rearrangement uses TRBV7-9 and TRBJ2-7; a weak D match, TRBD2 (5 bases). Trimming removed 1 base from V and 6 bases from J, with 19 bases in between. The germline V gene encodes CDR1 SEHNR and CDR2 FQNEAQ (reference sequence). The length of the CDR3 is 16 residues. The CDR3 protein is CASSLGLSGLAVEQYF. Written as DNA, the CDR3 is TGTGCCAGCAGCTTAGGATTGTCTGGGCTAGCCGTCGAGCAGTACTTC.